The entry below describes one T cell receptor beta chain. Original methodology: From reference gene primer amplification, estimates of nucleated cell counts were derived. Assay used: immunoSEQ multiplex PCR; TCRdb lists only in-frame clones, some missing. D and trimming come from the DNA, and the V and J calls and clone size come from that table. The repertoire consists of just under 350,000 clones, with under 95% occurring once and the leading ten covering roughly 3.3%. The data were taken from a study of blood T cell repertoires in COVID-19. The wider study: Samples taken during acute and convalescent COVID-19 were collected in the United States, Italy and Spain. Sources were T cells, B-cell-depleted T cells, or PBMCs; the material itself was cDNA or gDNA.

Germline assignment: CDR1 SGHRS and CDR2 YFSETQ. Trimming at V came to 4 bases and at J to 7 bases, leaving 9 bases not matched to a gene. The CDR3 contains 15 residues. Sequencing was performed on peripheral blood. The chain couples TRBV5-1 to TRBJ2-2; 8 nucleotides line up with TRBD1. The TCR originated in a woman between 18 and 29 years old who had recovered from COVID-19. This CDR3 is CASSTDRDGNGELFF. CDR3 DNA: TGCGCCAGCAGCACGGACAGGGACGGGAACGGGGAGCTGTTTTTT.